The text below deals with one TCR beta chain. This CDR3 contains 14 residues. Germline V CDR1 and CDR2: SGHAT, FQNNGV. The V end lost 1 base, the J end lost 6 bases, and 12 bases lay between the germline ends. The sample originates from a study of blood T cell repertoires in COVID-19. Participants were aged about 18 to 90 years, lived in some 23 US areas, and enrolled virtually. Clinical history reported by participants formed the basis on which cohorts were assigned. In the study's own analysis: Quantification of nucleated cells was approximated via reference gene primer amplification. Profiled with immunoSEQ multiplex PCR; TCRdb holds only in-frame clones, not every one. V, J and clone size derive from that table, while D and trimming were established from the DNA sequence. Of hundreds of thousands of clones detected, approximately 86% appear once; the ten largest clones hold approximately 2.1%.

The genes are TRBV11-2 and TRBJ1-1, with D possibly being TRBD1 (6 bases). This TCR came from a middle-aged woman with acute COVID-19. Sequences were obtained from PBMCs or T cells enriched from blood (not recorded which). The CDR3 sequence: CASSLVGEGAEAFF. The CDR3, as DNA: TGTGCCAGCAGCTTAGTTGGAGAGGGGGCTGAAGCTTTCTTT.